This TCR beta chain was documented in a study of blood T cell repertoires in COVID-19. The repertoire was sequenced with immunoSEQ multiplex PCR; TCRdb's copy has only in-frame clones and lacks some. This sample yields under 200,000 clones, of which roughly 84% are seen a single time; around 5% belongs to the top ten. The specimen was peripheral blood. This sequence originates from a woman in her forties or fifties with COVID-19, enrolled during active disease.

Here the CDR3 reads CASSPGYVEKLFF. CDR3 DNA sequence: TGTGCCAGCAGTCCCGGTTATGTTGAAAAACTGTTTTTT. The J gene is TRBJ1-4, the V gene TRBV12-3 or TRBV12-4; D gene unclear. The CDR3 is made up of 13 amino acids. Trimming pared 5 bases from V and 7 bases from J, leaving 11 bases between.